This T cell receptor (beta chain) was recovered during a study of blood T cell repertoires in COVID-19. Study overall: Material from acute and convalescent COVID-19 was sourced from the United States, Italy and Spain. Sample material is recorded as cDNA or gDNA derived from T cells, B-cell-depleted T cells, or PBMCs.

Source study methods: Researchers report that nucleated cell counts were estimated from reference gene primer amplification. This table comes from immunoSEQ multiplex PCR, and its TCRdb copy is limited to in-frame clones, with some not included. From that table come the V and J calls and clone size; the DNA was used to work out D and trimming. The table includes 80,000 to 95,000 clones, more than 75% detected once. V was cut by 2 bases and J by 14 bases, with 13 bases left in between. The CDR3 contains 11 residues. Germline assignment: CDR1 DFQATT and CDR2 SNEGSKA (reference sequence). The sequencing sample was made of peripheral blood. The chain is built from TRBV20-1 and TRBJ2-1; D is uncertain. The origin of this receptor is a woman aged 70-85 years with acute or convalescent COVID-19. CDR3 sequence: CSARPQVEEFF. DNA of the CDR3: TGCAGTGCTAGACCTCAAGTAGAAGAGTTCTTC.